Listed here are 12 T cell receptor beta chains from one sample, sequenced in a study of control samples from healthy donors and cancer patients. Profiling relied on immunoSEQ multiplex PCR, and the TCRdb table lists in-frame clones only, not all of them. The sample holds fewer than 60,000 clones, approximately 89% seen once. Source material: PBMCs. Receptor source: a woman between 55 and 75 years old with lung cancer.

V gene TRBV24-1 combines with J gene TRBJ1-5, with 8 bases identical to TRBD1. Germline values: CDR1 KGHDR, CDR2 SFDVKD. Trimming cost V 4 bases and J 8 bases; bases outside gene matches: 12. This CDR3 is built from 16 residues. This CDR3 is CATSDTVDRGKEPQHF. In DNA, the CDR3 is TGTGCCACCAGTGACACCGTTGACAGGGGCAAAGAGCCCCAGCATTTT.

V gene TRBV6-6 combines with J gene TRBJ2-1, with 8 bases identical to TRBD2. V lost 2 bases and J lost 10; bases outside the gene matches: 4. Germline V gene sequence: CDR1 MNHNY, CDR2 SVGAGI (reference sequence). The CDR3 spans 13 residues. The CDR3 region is CASSYNRGGEQFF. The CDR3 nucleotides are TGTGCCAGCAGTTACAACCGGGGGGGAGAGCAGTTCTTC.

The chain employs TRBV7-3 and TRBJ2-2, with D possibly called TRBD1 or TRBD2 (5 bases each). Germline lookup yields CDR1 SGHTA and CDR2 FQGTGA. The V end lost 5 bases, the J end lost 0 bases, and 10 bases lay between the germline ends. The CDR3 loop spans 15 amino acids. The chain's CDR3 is CASSLGAANTGELFF. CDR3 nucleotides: TGTGCCAGCAGCCTCGGGGCAGCGAACACCGGGGAGCTGTTTTTT. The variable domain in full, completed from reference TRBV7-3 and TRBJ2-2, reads GAGVSQTPSNKVTEKGKYVELRCDPISGHTALYWYRQSLGQGPEFLIYFQGTGAADDSGLPNDRFFAVRPEGSVSTLKIQRTERGDSAVYLCASSLGAANTGELFFGEGSRLTVL.

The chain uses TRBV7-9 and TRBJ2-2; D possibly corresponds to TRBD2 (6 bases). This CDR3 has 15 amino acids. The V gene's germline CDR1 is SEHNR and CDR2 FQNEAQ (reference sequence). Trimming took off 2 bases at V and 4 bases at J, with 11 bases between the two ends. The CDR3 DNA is TGTGCCAGCAGCTTAATTACAGCGGGCACCGGGGAGCTGTTTTTT. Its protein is CASSLITAGTGELFF.

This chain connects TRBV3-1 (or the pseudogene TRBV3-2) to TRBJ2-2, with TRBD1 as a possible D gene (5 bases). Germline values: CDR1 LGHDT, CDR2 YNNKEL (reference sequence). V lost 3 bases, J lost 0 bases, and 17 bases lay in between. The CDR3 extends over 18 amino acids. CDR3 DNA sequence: TGTGCCAGCAGCCAGGTCCTCCAGGGTACCGCGAACACCGGGGAGCTGTTTTTT. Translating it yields CASSQVLQGTANTGELFF.

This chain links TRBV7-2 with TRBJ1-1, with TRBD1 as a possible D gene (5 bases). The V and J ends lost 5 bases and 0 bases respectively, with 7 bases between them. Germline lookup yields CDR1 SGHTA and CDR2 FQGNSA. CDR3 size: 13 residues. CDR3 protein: CASSRQLNTEAFF. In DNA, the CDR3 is TGTGCCAGCAGCCGACAGTTGAACACTGAAGCTTTCTTT.

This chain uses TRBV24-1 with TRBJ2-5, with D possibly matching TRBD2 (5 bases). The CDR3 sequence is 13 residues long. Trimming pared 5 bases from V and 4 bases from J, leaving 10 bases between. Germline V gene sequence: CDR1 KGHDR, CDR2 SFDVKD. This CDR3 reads CATSGELGETQYF. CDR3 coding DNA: TGTGCCACCAGTGGGGAGCTTGGAGAGACCCAGTACTTC.

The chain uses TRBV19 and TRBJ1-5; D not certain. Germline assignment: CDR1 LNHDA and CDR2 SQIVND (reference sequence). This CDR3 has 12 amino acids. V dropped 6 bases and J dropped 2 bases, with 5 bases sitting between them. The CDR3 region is CASRQGNQPQHF. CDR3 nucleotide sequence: TGTGCCAGTAGGCAGGGCAATCAGCCCCAGCATTTT.

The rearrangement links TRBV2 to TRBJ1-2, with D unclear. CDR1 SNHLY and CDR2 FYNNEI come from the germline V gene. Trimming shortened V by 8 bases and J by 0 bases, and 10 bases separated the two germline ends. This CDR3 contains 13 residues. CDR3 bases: TGTGCCAGCGGAATCATAGCTAACTATGGCTACACCTTC. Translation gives CASGIIANYGYTF.

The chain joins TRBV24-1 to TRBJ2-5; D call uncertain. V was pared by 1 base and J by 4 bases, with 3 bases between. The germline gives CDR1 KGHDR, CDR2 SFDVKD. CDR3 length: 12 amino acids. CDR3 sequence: CATSDFGETQYF. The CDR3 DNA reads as TGTGCCACCAGTGATTTCGGAGAGACCCAGTACTTC.

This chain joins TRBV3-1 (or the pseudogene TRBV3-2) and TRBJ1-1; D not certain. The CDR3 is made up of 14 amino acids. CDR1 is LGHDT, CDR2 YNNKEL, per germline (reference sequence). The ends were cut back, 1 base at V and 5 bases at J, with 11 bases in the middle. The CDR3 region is CASSQGRTLTEAFF. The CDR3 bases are TGTGCCAGCAGCCAAGGTCGGACTTTGACTGAAGCTTTCTTT.

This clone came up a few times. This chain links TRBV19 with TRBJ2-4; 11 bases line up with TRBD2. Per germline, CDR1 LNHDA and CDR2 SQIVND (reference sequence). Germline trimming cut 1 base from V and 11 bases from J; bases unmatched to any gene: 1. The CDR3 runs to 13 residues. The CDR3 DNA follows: TGTGCCAGTAGTATAGGGACTAGCGGGTTTCAGTACTTC. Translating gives CASSIGTSGFQYF.